This T cell receptor beta chain was profiled in a study of blood T cells in healthy people across ages. It was with a sample-barcoded 5' primer and a J-beta primer mix that a second PCR of roughly 7 to 12 cycles was run. TCRdb itself ran the 5' RACE reads through MiXCR, one entry per CDR3 protein. The table has fewer than 2 million distinct CDR3 sequences, about two fifths seen once. CDR3 size: 12 residues. V shed 6 bases and J shed 2 bases, with 10 bases lying between them. Germline CDR1 is DFQATT and CDR2 is SNEGSKA (reference sequence). This chain connects TRBV20-1 to TRBJ2-5, with D possibly matching TRBD1 (5 bases). The sequence came from a human donor in good health. Sequencing was performed on blood. For the CDR3, the DNA is TGCAGTGCCCGCAGGGTGCAAGAGACCCAGTACTTC. It encodes CSARRVQETQYF.